The 20 T cell receptor beta chains given below trace back to one sample, sequenced in a study of T cells in Graves' hyperthyroidism and ophthalmopathy. TCR beta CDR3 regions were amplified from RNA. First-round RT-PCR of the TCR CDR3 relied on the HTBI primer set. TCRdb re-called the multiplex PCR reads with MiXCR, one entry per CDR3 protein. The data contain hundreds of thousands of distinct CDR3 sequences, roughly 14% of them singletons. The sample consisted of blood. These receptor sequences come from a man younger than 35 with Graves' ophthalmopathy.

This clonotype was detected many times. The gene calls are TRBV3-1 and TRBJ1-1, with a tentative D call TRBD1 (5 bases). V was shortened by 4 bases and J by 1 base, with 16 bases between the two germline ends. The germline V gene has CDR1 LGHDT and CDR2 YNNKEL (reference sequence). The CDR3 runs 16 residues. The chain's CDR3 is CASSPSDRGSNTEAFF. The CDR3 DNA reads as TGTGCCAGCAGCCCCTCTGACCGGGGGTCGAACACTGAAGCTTTCTTT.

This chain connects TRBV5-1 to TRBJ1-2; no reliable D call. Germline lookup yields CDR1 SGHRS and CDR2 YFSETQ. The CDR3 sequence is 15 residues long. V shed 2 bases and J shed 7 bases, with 18 bases lying between them. For the CDR3, the DNA is TGCGCCAGCAGCTTAGTCCGGGCCCCTGAACTTGGCTACACCTTC. Translated: CASSLVRAPELGYTF.

This clonotype was seen at least ten times. This chain uses TRBV6-5 with TRBJ1-1; D remains unclear. This CDR3 has 16 amino acids. V lost 2 bases, J lost 0 bases, and 13 bases lay in between. Per germline, CDR1 MNHEY and CDR2 SVGAGI. For the CDR3, the DNA is TGTGCCAGCAGTTACAACACAGCACTTATGAACACTGAAGCTTTCTTT. The encoded protein is CASSYNTALMNTEAFF.

This clonotype was seen at least ten times. The chain has TRBV6-1 and TRBJ1-1; D is unresolved. The V end was cut by 8 bases, the J end by 1 base, with 17 bases between. Germline lookup yields CDR1 MNHNS and CDR2 SASEGT. This CDR3 comprises 15 residues. The CDR3 DNA sequence: TGTGCCAGCGAGACCGAACGCCCCGAGAACACTGAAGCTTTCTTT. Translated: CASETERPENTEAFF.

This clonotype was seen at least ten times. The chain is built from TRBV12-3 or TRBV12-4 and TRBJ2-1, with a tentative D call TRBD2 (6 bases). The CDR3 runs to 13 residues. V lost 6 bases to trimming and J lost 8 bases, with 14 bases between them. The CDR3 DNA follows: TGTGCCAGCAGCCTAAGACTAGTGGATGAGCAGTTCTTC. Its protein product is CASSLRLVDEQFF.

This clonotype appeared a few times. This sequence joins TRBV30 and TRBJ1-2; TRBD1 agrees at 11 bases. Germline-derived CDR1 and CDR2 are GTSNPN and SVGIG (reference sequence). This CDR3 is built from 13 residues. With 5 bases clipped from V and 6 bases from J, the junction kept 5 bases outside the gene matches. The CDR3 here is CAWGGQGANGYTF. The CDR3 DNA reads TGTGCCTGGGGCGGACAGGGGGCTAATGGCTACACCTTC.

This clonotype was counted between two and nine times. This chain uses TRBV6-1 with TRBJ2-2; D gene ambiguous. Germline CDR1 and CDR2: MNHNS and SASEGT. The length of the CDR3 is 16 residues. V gave up 5 bases and J gave up 6 bases, with 19 bases separating them. CDR3 sequence reads: CASSRPTGHEAGELFF. The CDR3 DNA follows: TGTGCCAGCAGTCGCCCCACGGGTCATGAGGCCGGGGAGCTGTTTTTT.

This clonotype occurred many times. This rearrangement joins TRBV18 to TRBJ2-1; 14 bases are shared with TRBD2. V gave up 3 bases and J gave up 9 bases; unmatched junction bases: 7. The CDR3 contains 16 residues. Germline loops: CDR1 KGHSH, CDR2 LQKENI. CDR3 bases: TGTGCCAGCTCACCGCCCGGGACTAGCGGGAGAGGTGAGCAGTTCTTC. Protein sequence: CASSPPGTSGRGEQFF. Filled out from reference TRBV18 and TRBJ2-1, the complete variable domain reads NAGVMQNPRHLVRRRGQEARLRCSPMKGHSHVYWYRQLPEEGLKFMVYLQKENIIDESGMPKERFSAEFPKEGPSILRIQQVVRGDSAAYFCASSPPGTSGRGEQFFGPGTRLTVL.

A note on this clonotype: This clone may be a read error of a much larger clone one base away. This chain uses TRBV7-9 with TRBJ2-5, with D tentatively TRBD1 (6 bases). The DNA end is a closer match to TRBJ2-1, so the J assignment may be wrong. The CDR3 extends over 14 amino acids. CDR1 is SEHNR, CDR2 FQNEAQ, per germline (reference sequence). DNA for the CDR3: TGTGCCAGCAGCTCAGGGGCGGATGGGGAGACCCAGTTCTTC. Amino acid sequence: CASSSGADGETQFF.

A few counts support this clonotype. The chain employs TRBV19 and TRBJ2-2; 11 nucleotides line up with TRBD1. CDR1 and CDR2 from the germline V gene are LNHDA and SQIVND (reference sequence). The CDR3 contains 13 residues. The trim removed 8 bases at V and 6 bases at J, leaving 2 bases unmatched. CDR3 protein: CASWGQGAGELFF. The DNA of the CDR3 is TGTGCCAGTTGGGGACAGGGGGCCGGGGAGCTGTTTTTT.

This clonotype has more than one count but fewer than ten. CDR3 amino acids: CASSSGQGARLHYGYTF. The CDR3 nucleotides read TGTGCCAGCAGCTCGGGACAGGGGGCGCGTCTCCACTATGGCTACACCTTC. V gene TRBV5-4 combines with J gene TRBJ1-2; 12 bases match TRBD1. CDR3 size: 17 residues. After removal of 3 bases from V and 3 bases from J, the junction contained 9 bases not matched to a gene. CDR1 SGHNT and CDR2 YYREEE come from the germline V gene (reference sequence).

This clonotype was counted a few times. This rearrangement joins TRBV4-1 to TRBJ2-7; 9 positions match TRBD1. Trimming took 3 bases from V and 2 from J; bases not matched to a gene: 5. The CDR3 length is 15 residues. CDR1 is MGHRA and CDR2 is YSYEKL in the germline V gene. The CDR3 region is CASSQDRGGPYEQYF. In DNA, the CDR3 is TGCGCCAGCAGCCAGGACAGGGGAGGCCCCTACGAGCAGTACTTC.

V gene TRBV4-1 combines with J gene TRBJ2-1, with 14 bases lining up with TRBD2. This CDR3 spans 16 amino acids. Germline V lookup: CDR1 MGHRA, CDR2 YSYEKL. The ends lost 3 bases at V and 7 bases at J; junction bases unmatched: 5. The CDR3 is CASSHDGLAGGNEQFF. The CDR3 DNA sequence: TGCGCCAGCAGCCACGACGGACTAGCGGGAGGAAATGAGCAGTTCTTC.

This clonotype was picked up many times. V is TRBV13 and J is TRBJ2-3; TRBD2 is a possible D gene (6 bases). Per the germline V gene, CDR1 is PRHDT and CDR2 is FYEKMQ (reference sequence). Trimming removed 5 bases from V and 3 bases from J, with 24 bases in between. This CDR3 region has 18 residues. CDR3 nucleotides: TGTGCCAGCAGCAACCCCGTTGAAACTAGCAGGAGAACAGATACGCAGTATTTT. Protein sequence: CASSNPVETSRRTDTQYF.

This clonotype has ten or more counts. The chain carries TRBV11-2 and TRBJ2-1; 7 bases agree with TRBD1. The CDR3 covers 15 residues. Per germline, CDR1 SGHAT and CDR2 FQNNGV. V shed 1 base, J shed 4 bases, and the junction held 4 bases outside the gene matches. This CDR3 reads CASSLGQGPYNEQFF. The CDR3 region has the DNA TGTGCCAGCAGCTTAGGACAGGGTCCTTACAATGAGCAGTTCTTC.

This sequence joins TRBV2 and TRBJ1-1; D is possibly TRBD1 (5 bases). CDR3 length equals 15 residues. Germline CDR1 is SNHLY and CDR2 is FYNNEI. V dropped 5 bases and J dropped 4 bases, with 17 bases sitting between them. This CDR3 reads CASSSPTAWSTEAFF. The DNA for the CDR3 is TGTGCCAGCAGTTCGCCGACAGCCTGGAGCACTGAAGCTTTCTTT.

This chain joins TRBV4-1 and TRBJ1-2, with D uncertain. This CDR3 contains 15 residues. With 0 bases removed from V and 2 bases from J, the gap between germline ends came to 10 bases. From germline, CDR1 is MGHRA and CDR2 YSYEKL. Here the CDR3 reads CASSQDGGENYGYTF. The DNA for the CDR3 is TGCGCCAGCAGCCAAGACGGCGGGGAGAACTATGGCTACACCTTC.

The chain recombines TRBV29-1 with TRBJ2-7; 12 bases align to TRBD2. CDR1 and CDR2 (germline): SQVTM, ANQGSEA. This CDR3 has 14 amino acids. The CDR3 coding sequence is TGCAGGATCCATGGACTAGCGGGAACCTACGAGCAGTACTTC. This codes for CRIHGLAGTYEQYF.

This clonotype was recorded at least ten times. The chain couples TRBV6-1 to TRBJ2-7; D unclear. The CDR3 length is 12 residues. V gave up 2 bases and J gave up 2 bases, with 4 bases separating them. Germline-derived CDR1 and CDR2 are MNHNS and SASEGT. In DNA form, the CDR3 reads TGTGCCAGCAGTGAACAGACCTACGAGCAGTACTTC. This codes for CASSEQTYEQYF.

This clonotype was counted many times. The chain couples TRBV11-2 to TRBJ2-3; 8 bases map to TRBD2. The CDR3 is made up of 14 amino acids. Germline V gene data show CDR1 as SGHAT and CDR2 as FQNNGV. The J segment lost 6 bases and the V segment lost 4 bases, leaving 6 bases of the junction unmatched. CDR3 protein: CASSSGTRVDTQYF. Here the CDR3 DNA reads TGTGCCAGCAGCTCCGGGACTAGGGTGGATACGCAGTATTTT.